This paragraph reports one TCR beta chain. This CDR3 is built from 18 residues. The V and J ends lost 5 bases and 3 bases respectively, with 25 bases between them. CDR1 is PRHDT and CDR2 is FYEKMQ in the germline V gene (reference sequence). The participants were between about 18 and 90 years old and came from some 23 US areas. Assignments of participants to cohorts depended upon their own reported clinical history. The entry originates in a study of blood T cell repertoires in COVID-19. At the level of the study: COVID-19 samples collected from the United States, Italy and Spain covered acute and convalescent phases. Nucleic acid was either cDNA or gDNA, and it came from T cells, B-cell-depleted T cells, or PBMCs.

Measured with immunoSEQ multiplex PCR; TCRdb has only the in-frame clones, and not every one. The sample has about 310,000 clones; around 92% are singletons. The chain employs TRBV13 and TRBJ1-2; a weak D match, TRBD1 (5 bases). Sequenced material: PBMCs or T cells enriched from blood (not recorded which). This sequence was found in a woman aged 25 to 45 who had recovered from COVID-19. CDR3 residues: CASSPSFGLEGTDYGYTF. DNA for the CDR3: TGTGCCAGCAGCCCCAGTTTTGGCCTCGAAGGGACTGACTATGGCTACACCTTC.